The source of this T cell receptor (beta chain) is a study of CD8+ T cells in alopecia areata. Study background: The study gave tofacitinib for 6 to 18 months, then 6 months off drug.

TCR sequencing used cDNA made by reverse transcription of extracted RNA. Method: immunoSEQ multiplex PCR; TCRdb's copy keeps in-frame clones and lacks some. The data contain 100,000 to 150,000 clones, over 50% of them singletons. Peripheral blood, together with lesional scalp punch biopsies, was collected from alopecia areata patients. The length of the CDR3 is 12 residues. From germline, CDR1 is LGHNA and CDR2 YSLEER. V was cut by 1 base and J by 5 bases, with 3 bases left in between. The material was CD4+ T cells sorted from blood, obtained at week 0. The sequence was obtained from a human donor with alopecia areata. V usage is TRBV4-3 and J usage is TRBJ1-5; D uncertain. This CDR3 is CASSQVDQPQHF. The CDR3 nucleotides are TGCGCCAGCAGCCAAGTGGATCAGCCCCAGCATTTT.